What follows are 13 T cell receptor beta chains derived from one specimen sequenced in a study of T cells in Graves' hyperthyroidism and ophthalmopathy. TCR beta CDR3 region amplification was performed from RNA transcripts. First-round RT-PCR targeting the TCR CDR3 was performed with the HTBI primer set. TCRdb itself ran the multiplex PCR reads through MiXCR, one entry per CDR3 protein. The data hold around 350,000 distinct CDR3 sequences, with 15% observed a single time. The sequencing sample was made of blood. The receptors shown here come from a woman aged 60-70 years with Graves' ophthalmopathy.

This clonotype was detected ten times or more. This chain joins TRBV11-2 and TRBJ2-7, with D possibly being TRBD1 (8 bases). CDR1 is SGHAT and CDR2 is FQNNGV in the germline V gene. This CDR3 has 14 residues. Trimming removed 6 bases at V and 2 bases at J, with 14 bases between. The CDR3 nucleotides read TGTGCCAGCAGAAACAGGGGGGGCACCTACGAGCAGTACTTC. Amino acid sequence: CASRNRGGTYEQYF.

This CDR3 reads CASSHTGTAKETQYF. CDR3 nucleotides: TGTGCCAGCAGCCACACCGGGACAGCTAAAGAGACCCAGTACTTC. J is TRBJ2-5 and V is TRBV3-1, with TRBD1 identical over 7 bases. The V gene end was trimmed by 3 bases and the J gene end by 3 bases; junction bases not matched to a gene: 7. Germline values: CDR1 LGHDT, CDR2 YNNKEL (reference sequence). The CDR3 spans 15 residues.

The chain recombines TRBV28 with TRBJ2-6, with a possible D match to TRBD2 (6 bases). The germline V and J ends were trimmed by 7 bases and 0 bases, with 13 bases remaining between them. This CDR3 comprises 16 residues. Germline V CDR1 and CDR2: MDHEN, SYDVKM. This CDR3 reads CASKAWGDSGANVLTF. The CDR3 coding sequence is TGTGCCAGCAAGGCCTGGGGGGACTCTGGGGCCAACGTCCTGACTTTC.

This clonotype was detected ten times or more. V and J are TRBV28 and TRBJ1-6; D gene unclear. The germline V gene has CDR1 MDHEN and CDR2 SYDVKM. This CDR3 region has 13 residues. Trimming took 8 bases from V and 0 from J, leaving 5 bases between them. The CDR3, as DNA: TGTGCCAGCCTGAGCTCCTATAATTCACCCCTCCACTTT. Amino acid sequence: CASLSSYNSPLHF.

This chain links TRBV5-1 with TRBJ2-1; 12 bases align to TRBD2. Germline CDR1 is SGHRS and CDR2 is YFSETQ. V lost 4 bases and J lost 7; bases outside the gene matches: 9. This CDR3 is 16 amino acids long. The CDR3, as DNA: TGCGCCAGCAGCCCTCCGAGGACTAGCGGGAATAATGAGCAGTTCTTC. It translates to CASSPPRTSGNNEQFF.

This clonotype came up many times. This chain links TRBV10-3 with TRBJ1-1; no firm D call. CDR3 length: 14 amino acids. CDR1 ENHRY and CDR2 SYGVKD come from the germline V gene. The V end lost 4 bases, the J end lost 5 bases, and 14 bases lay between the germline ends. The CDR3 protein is CAISVVGVRTEAFF. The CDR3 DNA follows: TGTGCCATCAGTGTGGTGGGAGTACGAACTGAAGCTTTCTTT.

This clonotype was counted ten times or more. Written as DNA, the CDR3 is TGCAGCGTTGGCGGACAGGGTACCCAAGAGACCCAGTACTTC. Its translation is CSVGGQGTQETQYF. The chain combines TRBV29-1 with TRBJ2-5; TRBD1 aligns across 8 bases. CDR1 is SQVTM and CDR2 is ANQGSEA in the germline V gene. CDR3 size: 14 residues. V shed 4 bases, J shed 1 base, and the junction held 5 bases outside the gene matches.

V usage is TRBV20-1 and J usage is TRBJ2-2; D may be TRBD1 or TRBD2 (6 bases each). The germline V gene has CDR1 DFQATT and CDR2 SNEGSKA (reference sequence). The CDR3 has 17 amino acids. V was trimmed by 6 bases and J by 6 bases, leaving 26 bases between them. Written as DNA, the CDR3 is TGCAGTGCCAGTGAGGGTGGGGGGCGCGGAGGGGCCGGGGAGCTGTTTTTT. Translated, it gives CSASEGGGRGGAGELFF.

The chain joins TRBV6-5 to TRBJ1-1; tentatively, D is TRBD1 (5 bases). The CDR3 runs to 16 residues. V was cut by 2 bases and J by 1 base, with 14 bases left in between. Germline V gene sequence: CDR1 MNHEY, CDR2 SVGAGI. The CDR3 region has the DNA TGTGCCAGCAGTTACCTAGTGGGGCGGAAGAACACTGAAGCTTTCTTT. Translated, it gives CASSYLVGRKNTEAFF.

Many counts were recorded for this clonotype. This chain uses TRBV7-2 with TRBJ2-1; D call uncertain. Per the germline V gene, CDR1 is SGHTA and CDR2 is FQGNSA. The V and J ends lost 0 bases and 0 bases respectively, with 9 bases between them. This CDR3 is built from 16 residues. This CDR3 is CASSLATLSSYNEQFF. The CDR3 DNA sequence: TGTGCCAGCAGCTTAGCGACCTTGAGCTCCTACAATGAGCAGTTCTTC.

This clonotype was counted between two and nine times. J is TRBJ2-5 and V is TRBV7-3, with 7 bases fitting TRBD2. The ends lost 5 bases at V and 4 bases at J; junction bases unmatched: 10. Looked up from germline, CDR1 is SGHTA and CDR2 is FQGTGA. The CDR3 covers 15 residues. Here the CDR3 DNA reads TGTGCCAGCAGCCCGGCGGGCGGGAGCGGAGAGACCCAGTACTTC. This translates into CASSPAGGSGETQYF.

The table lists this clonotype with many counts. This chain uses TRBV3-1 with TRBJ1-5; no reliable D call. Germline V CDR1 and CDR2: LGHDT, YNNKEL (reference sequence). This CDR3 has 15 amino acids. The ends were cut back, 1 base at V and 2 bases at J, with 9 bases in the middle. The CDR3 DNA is TGTGCCAGCAGCCAAGGCACCCCCGGCAATCAGCCCCAGCATTTT. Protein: CASSQGTPGNQPQHF.

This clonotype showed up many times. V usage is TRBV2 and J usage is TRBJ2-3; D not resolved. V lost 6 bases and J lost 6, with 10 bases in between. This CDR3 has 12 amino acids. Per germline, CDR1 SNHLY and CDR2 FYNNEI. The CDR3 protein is CASSLWPDTQYF. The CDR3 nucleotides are TGTGCCAGCAGCCTCTGGCCCGATACGCAGTATTTT.